Listed below are T cell receptor beta chains from one sample, sequenced in a study of cytomegalovirus exposure and HLA in healthy donors. Assay used: immunoSEQ multiplex PCR; TCRdb lists only in-frame clones, some missing. The sample carries over 150,000 clones, roughly four fifths recorded once. The specimen was PBMCs. The source of these receptors is a woman aged 18-29 years in good health and CMV-seronegative. Each CDR3 is given with its conserved first and last residue. D genes are given only for firm matches. Size tells how often a clone was seen (once, few, many) or the class of an expanded clone, and some rows leave it out.

D gene: TRBD2; CDR3 length: 16; V gene: TRBV7-2; clone size: -; J gene: TRBJ2-7; CDR3 DNA: TGTGCCAGCAGCTTAGTTCCGACTAGCGGGTCCTACGAGCAGTACTTC; CDR3 protein: CASSLVPTSGSYEQYF
D gene: TRBD2; CDR3 length: 12; V gene: TRBV7-8; clone size: -; J gene: TRBJ2-1; CDR3 DNA: TGTGCCAGCAGCCCGGGGACTAGTGAGCAGTTCTTC; CDR3 protein: CASSPGTSEQFF
D gene: -; CDR3 length: 15; V gene: TRBV25-1; clone size: few; J gene: TRBJ1-1; CDR3 DNA: TGTGCCAGTCAATCGGGCATTGGGGGCCGCACTGAAGCTTTCTTT; CDR3 protein: CASQSGIGGRTEAFF
D gene: -; CDR3 length: 14; V gene: TRBV2; clone size: -; J gene: TRBJ1-2; CDR3 DNA: TGTGCCAGCAGTGAAGGAAGGGAGGCCTATGGCTACACCTTC; CDR3 protein: CASSEGREAYGYTF
D gene: TRBD2; CDR3 length: 15; V gene: TRBV7-2; clone size: -; J gene: TRBJ2-1; CDR3 DNA: TGTGCCAGCAGCTTGACTAGCGGGAAATACAATGAGCAGTTCTTC; CDR3 protein: CASSLTSGKYNEQFF
D gene: -; CDR3 length: 11; V gene: TRBV2; clone size: -; J gene: TRBJ2-7; CDR3 DNA: TGTGCCAGCAGTGACCAGTACGAGCAGTACTTC; CDR3 protein: CASSDQYEQYF
D gene: -; CDR3 length: 17; V gene: TRBV11-2; clone size: -; J gene: TRBJ2-1; CDR3 DNA: TGTGCCAGCAGCCCACTATGGTCAGAACGCAAAGGGGGTGAGCAGTTCTTC; CDR3 protein: CASSPLWSERKGGEQFF
D gene: TRBD1; CDR3 length: 14; V gene: TRBV5-1; clone size: -; J gene: TRBJ1-4; CDR3 DNA: TGCGCCAGCAGCTTCACAGGGGCCGGCGAAAAACTGTTTTTT; CDR3 protein: CASSFTGAGEKLFF
D gene: TRBD1; CDR3 length: 16; V gene: TRBV28; clone size: -; J gene: TRBJ2-2; CDR3 DNA: TGTGCCAGCAGCCCCTCCGGGACAGGGAGTACCGGGGAGCTGTTTTTT; CDR3 protein: CASSPSGTGSTGELFF
D gene: TRBD2; CDR3 length: 15; V gene: TRBV6-6; clone size: -; J gene: TRBJ2-3; CDR3 DNA: TGTGCCAGCAGTGTCGGGACTAGCGGTACAGATACGCAGTATTTT; CDR3 protein: CASSVGTSGTDTQYF
D gene: -; CDR3 length: 15; V gene: TRBV28; clone size: -; J gene: TRBJ1-5; CDR3 DNA: TGTGCCAGCAGGCCGACGTTAGGGGGAGCTCAGCCCCAGCATTTT; CDR3 protein: CASRPTLGGAQPQHF
D gene: TRBD1; CDR3 length: 14; V gene: TRBV6-5; clone size: few; J gene: TRBJ2-7; CDR3 DNA: TGTGCCAGCAGTTATCTAGGACAGGGCTACGAGCAGTACTTC; CDR3 protein: CASSYLGQGYEQYF
D gene: TRBD1; CDR3 length: 12; V gene: TRBV30; clone size: -; J gene: TRBJ1-2; CDR3 DNA: TGTGCTTACTCCCAGGGGGCCCATGGCTACACCTTC; CDR3 protein: CAYSQGAHGYTF
D gene: TRBD1; CDR3 length: 14; V gene: TRBV11-2; clone size: few; J gene: TRBJ1-2; CDR3 DNA: TGTGCCAGCAGCTTAGCACAGGGGAGCTATGGCTACACCTTC; CDR3 protein: CASSLAQGSYGYTF
D gene: -; CDR3 length: 15; V gene: TRBV2; clone size: -; J gene: TRBJ1-3; CDR3 DNA: TGTGCCAGCAGTGAATTGTTACTCGCTGGAAACACCATATATTTT; CDR3 protein: CASSELLLAGNTIYF
D gene: -; CDR3 length: 18; V gene: TRBV19; clone size: -; J gene: TRBJ1-5; CDR3 DNA: TGTGCCAGTAGTATAAGTCCCATCAGGGGTAATAGCAATCAGCCCCAGCATTTT; CDR3 protein: CASSISPIRGNSNQPQHF
D gene: -; CDR3 length: 14; V gene: TRBV27; clone size: -; J gene: TRBJ1-1; CDR3 DNA: TGTGCCAGCAGGCCACGAAGGGGAAACACTGAAGCTTTCTTT; CDR3 protein: CASRPRRGNTEAFF
D gene: -; CDR3 length: 14; V gene: TRBV4-1; clone size: -; J gene: TRBJ1-1; CDR3 DNA: TGCGCCAGCAGCCAAGTAACAGTAAACACTGAAGCTTTCTTT; CDR3 protein: CASSQVTVNTEAFF
D gene: -; CDR3 length: 14; V gene: TRBV5-4; clone size: -; J gene: TRBJ2-5; CDR3 DNA: TGTGCCAGCAGCTTGGGTCTCCACGGGGAGACCCAGTACTTC; CDR3 protein: CASSLGLHGETQYF
D gene: -; CDR3 length: 17; V gene: TRBV27; clone size: -; J gene: TRBJ1-1; CDR3 DNA: TGTGCCAGCACCGCGGACAGATCCTTACCTCGTGGCACTGAAGCTTTCTTT; CDR3 protein: CASTADRSLPRGTEAFF
D gene: TRBD2; CDR3 length: 15; V gene: TRBV5-8; clone size: -; J gene: TRBJ2-1; CDR3 DNA: TGTGCCAGCAAACGGTCTAGCGGGAGCTACAATGAGCAGTTCTTC; CDR3 protein: CASKRSSGSYNEQFF
D gene: -; CDR3 length: 15; V gene: TRBV18; clone size: -; J gene: TRBJ2-1; CDR3 DNA: TGTGCCAGCTCACCGACTGGGAGCTCCTACAATGAGCAGTTCTTC; CDR3 protein: CASSPTGSSYNEQFF
D gene: -; CDR3 length: 16; V gene: TRBV5-1; clone size: -; J gene: TRBJ2-7; CDR3 DNA: TGCGCCAGCAGCTTGGGGCCAGGGGAAATGGGCTACGAGCAGTACTTC; CDR3 protein: CASSLGPGEMGYEQYF
D gene: -; CDR3 length: 14; V gene: TRBV2; clone size: -; J gene: TRBJ2-5; CDR3 DNA: TGTGCCAGCAGGCTCCGGGGGGCCCAAGAGACCCAGTACTTC; CDR3 protein: CASRLRGAQETQYF
D gene: -; CDR3 length: 13; V gene: TRBV11-1; clone size: -; J gene: TRBJ1-1; CDR3 DNA: TGTGCCAGCAGTCACAGTGAGAACACTGAAGCTTTCTTT; CDR3 protein: CASSHSENTEAFF
D gene: TRBD2; CDR3 length: 13; V gene: TRBV14; clone size: -; J gene: TRBJ2-7; CDR3 DNA: TGTGCCAGTGGACTAGCGCACTCCTACGAGCAGTACTTC; CDR3 protein: CASGLAHSYEQYF
D gene: -; CDR3 length: 14; V gene: TRBV5-1; clone size: few; J gene: TRBJ2-5; CDR3 DNA: TGCGCCAGCAGGTTGGGGGCGTACCAAGAGACCCAGTACTTC; CDR3 protein: CASRLGAYQETQYF
D gene: TRBD1; CDR3 length: 13; V gene: TRBV6-4; clone size: -; J gene: TRBJ1-1; CDR3 DNA: TGTGCCAGCAGGGGACAGGCGAACACTGAAGCTTTCTTT; CDR3 protein: CASRGQANTEAFF
D gene: -; CDR3 length: 13; V gene: TRBV6-1; clone size: -; J gene: TRBJ1-2; CDR3 DNA: TGTGCCAGCAGTGAAACTTGGGGAGATGGCTACACCTTC; CDR3 protein: CASSETWGDGYTF
D gene: -; CDR3 length: 15; V gene: TRBV2; clone size: -; J gene: TRBJ2-1; CDR3 DNA: TGTGCCAGCACGGCAGGGATATCCTCCTACAATGAGCAGTTCTTC; CDR3 protein: CASTAGISSYNEQFF
D gene: TRBD2; CDR3 length: 17; V gene: TRBV4-1; clone size: -; J gene: TRBJ2-2; CDR3 DNA: TGCACCAGCAGCCAAAATGGACTAGCGGGCCCCACCGGGGAGCTGTTTTTT; CDR3 protein: CTSSQNGLAGPTGELFF
D gene: TRBD1; CDR3 length: 13; V gene: TRBV11-1; clone size: few; J gene: TRBJ1-2; CDR3 DNA: TGTGCCAGCAGCTTGGGACAGGGCGAGGGCTACACCTTC; CDR3 protein: CASSLGQGEGYTF
D gene: -; CDR3 length: 15; V gene: TRBV6-1; clone size: once; J gene: TRBJ2-1; CDR3 DNA: TGTGCCAGCAGTGTCGGGTCGAGCTCCTACAATGAGCAGTTCTTC; CDR3 protein: CASSVGSSSYNEQFF
D gene: -; CDR3 length: 15; V gene: TRBV5-4; clone size: few; J gene: TRBJ2-3; CDR3 DNA: TGTGCCAGCAGCTTGTACCCGGGGCGGGGAGATACGCAGTATTTT; CDR3 protein: CASSLYPGRGDTQYF
D gene: TRBD1; CDR3 length: 15; V gene: TRBV28; clone size: -; J gene: TRBJ1-2; CDR3 DNA: TGTGCCAGCTGGAGGGGGCTTGCTGAAAGCTATGGCTACACCTTC; CDR3 protein: CASWRGLAESYGYTF
D gene: -; CDR3 length: 16; V gene: TRBV6-1; clone size: -; J gene: TRBJ1-6; CDR3 DNA: TGTGCCAGCAGTGTATGGGGAAGTCGGGGGAATTCACCCCTCCACTTT; CDR3 protein: CASSVWGSRGNSPLHF
D gene: -; CDR3 length: 15; V gene: TRBV19; clone size: -; J gene: TRBJ2-1; CDR3 DNA: TGTGCCAGTAGTATGTGGGGAGGGGGACACAATGAGCAGTTCTTC; CDR3 protein: CASSMWGGGHNEQFF
D gene: -; CDR3 length: 12; V gene: TRBV19; clone size: -; J gene: TRBJ2-5; CDR3 DNA: TGTGCCAGTAGTATCACAGAAGAGACCCAGTACTTC; CDR3 protein: CASSITEETQYF
D gene: -; CDR3 length: 17; V gene: TRBV11-2; clone size: -; J gene: TRBJ2-5; CDR3 DNA: TGTGCCAGCAGCCCCAGCGGTGGTGCGGAGTACCAAGAGACCCAGTACTTC; CDR3 protein: CASSPSGGAEYQETQYF
D gene: -; CDR3 length: 16; V gene: TRBV12-5; clone size: once; J gene: TRBJ2-3; CDR3 DNA: TGTGCTAGTGGTTATGGGACTGCGGCCCGCGGGGATACGCAGTATTTT; CDR3 protein: CASGYGTAARGDTQYF
D gene: -; CDR3 length: 14; V gene: TRBV28; clone size: -; J gene: TRBJ1-1; CDR3 DNA: TGTGCCAGCAGTTTATATTGGGCGAACACTGAAGCTTTCTTT; CDR3 protein: CASSLYWANTEAFF
D gene: -; CDR3 length: 13; V gene: TRBV6-1; clone size: -; J gene: TRBJ1-5; CDR3 DNA: TGTGCCAGCGGAGACCAGTCTAATCAGCCCCAGCATTTT; CDR3 protein: CASGDQSNQPQHF
D gene: -; CDR3 length: 11; V gene: TRBV30; clone size: -; J gene: TRBJ2-1; CDR3 DNA: TGTGCCTGGAAACGGGAAAGTGAGCAGTTCTTC; CDR3 protein: CAWKRESEQFF
D gene: TRBD2; CDR3 length: 15; V gene: TRBV11-3; clone size: -; J gene: TRBJ2-1; CDR3 DNA: TGTGCCAGCAGCTTAAGGGAGGGCCCGGAAAATGAGCAGTTCTTC; CDR3 protein: CASSLREGPENEQFF
D gene: -; CDR3 length: 12; V gene: TRBV6-1; clone size: -; J gene: TRBJ1-4; CDR3 DNA: TGTGCCAGCAGGGCCGGGGGTCGGAGACTGTTTTTT; CDR3 protein: CASRAGGRRLFF